Each of the 2 T cell receptor beta chains below was sequenced from the same sample in a study of blood T cell repertoires in COVID-19. Produced via immunoSEQ multiplex PCR; TCRdb's table is partial and in-frame only. The sample consists of fewer than 50,000 clones, approximately 82% of them appearing once. Input material: peripheral blood. The receptors stem from a human donor in a cohort sampled during active COVID-19.

This sequence joins TRBV4-2 and TRBJ1-2, with D uncertain. This CDR3 is built from 12 residues. Germline CDR1 is LGHNA and CDR2 is YNFKEQ. The V and J ends lost 5 bases and 7 bases respectively, with 11 bases between them. CDR3 protein: CASSEWASGYTF. The CDR3 DNA sequence: TGTGCCAGCAGCGAATGGGCCAGTGGCTACACCTTC.

The gene calls are TRBV7-9 and TRBJ1-5, with 8 bases matching TRBD1. The CDR3 loop spans 15 amino acids. Germline V gives CDR1 SEHNR, CDR2 FQNEAQ (reference sequence). With V trimmed by 4 bases and J by 9 bases, 11 bases remained unmatched. The CDR3 protein is CASSSTGEGLMPQHF. CDR3 DNA: TGTGCCAGCAGCTCGACAGGGGAAGGATTGATGCCCCAGCATTTT.